This T cell receptor (beta chain) is drawn from a study of blood T cell repertoires in COVID-19 (dated by TCRdb to the early 2020s). For context, the study as a whole: Samples from collaborators originated in the United States, Italy and Spain and spanned both the acute and convalescent phases of COVID-19. The prospective study material was composed of cDNA or gDNA derived from T cells, B-cell-depleted T cells, or PBMCs. The dataset comprised deeply sampled blood TCRbeta repertoires from subjects exposed to, actively infected with, or recovered from COVID-19. The repertoires were released in a freely available public database meant as a resource for research on the immune response to SARS-CoV-2. Samples were obtained from the ongoing ImmuneRACE study (first 160 participants) and from over a thousand subjects provided by 6 global collaborators. Nearly every sample came with metadata listing a de-identified subject ID, COVID-19 status, age in years and sex. Where available, HLA class I and class II types were obtained from metadata supplied by the sample provider rather than from assay-based typing. Results the study describes overall, beyond this receptor: The amount of clinical and demographic metadata varied by source and participant and was provided uncurated.

TCRbeta CDR3 regions were amplified from genomic DNA by means of the immunoSEQ Assay, a bias-controlled multiplex PCR. Concerning the study's data processing: Nucleated cell counts per sample were estimated from amplification of reference gene primers within the assay. To quantify the absolute abundance of each unique TCRbeta CDR3 rearrangement, sequence reads were collapsed and filtered. For each sample, productive Simpson clonality was calculated as the square root of Simpson's diversity index across productive rearrangements. What TCRdb holds here is the immuneACCESS table cut down to in-frame rearrangements. Part of the clones is not present; checked against another copy, under half of the missing clones reflect an unresolved V gene, and the others are unexplained. V and J calls and clone size are those listed in that table; D and trimming were worked out from the DNA. The sample profile shows some 250,000 clones; roughly 87% of them were found once. Roughly 0.8% of the sample is taken by the ten largest.

V trim: 2 bases; J trim: 6 bases; unmatched bases: 10. Sequences MNHEY (CDR1) and SVGAGI (CDR2) are obtained from the germline V gene. Including the terminal cysteine and phenylalanine, the CDR3 comprises 15 residues. This entry keeps only the CDR3 DNA: 45 bases, framed from base 1. Whole blood was collected in K2EDTA tubes by collaborating institutions according to the institutions' own protocols. For TCRbeta analysis, collaborators shipped samples as frozen whole blood, isolated PBMCs, or DNA extracted from either of those sample types. In the case of this clone: Its antigen target is currently unknown. It has no much larger one-base neighbor in the sample; base qualities were not kept.

Sequenced sample: peripheral blood. The rearrangement joined TRBV6-5 to TRBJ2-7, and 7 junctional nucleotides match TRBD1. The sequence derives from a woman aged 30 to 39 with acute or convalescent COVID-19. The nucleotides read TGTGCCAGCAGTTACCCCCCCACAGGGGATGGCGAGCAGTACTTC. This codes for CASSYPPTGDGEQYF.